The T cell receptor beta chain described here comes from a study of T-cell reconstitution after alpha-beta-depleted transplantation in children. Details on this clonotype: A junction boundary mismatches the germline segment, possibly from a read error.

The CDR3 extends over 16 amino acids. Germline assignment: CDR1 SGHAT and CDR2 FQNNGV. Researchers prepared the TCRbeta library using unique molecular identifiers, the study reports. TCRdb independently ran MiXCR on the PCR reads; one entry per CDR3 protein. In the table there are a few hundred thousand distinct CDR3 sequences, 27% of which are singletons. The receptor comes from a boy in the first two years of life with Wiskott-Aldrich syndrome, due to receive a stem cell transplant. This chain links TRBV11-2 with TRBJ2-2; a weak D match, TRBD2 (5 bases). Sequencing was performed on PBMCs, taken before TCRalphabeta/CD19-depleted stem cell transplant. DNA for the CDR3: TGTGCCAGCAGCTTAGGCGAGGGCTGGAACACCTGGGAGCTGTTTTTT. Its translation is CASSLGEGWNTWELFF. The complete variable domain, with remaining parts taken from reference TRBV11-2 and TRBJ2-2, reads EAGVAQSPRYKIIEKRQSVAFWCNPISGHATLYWYQQILGQGPKLLIQFQNNGVVDDSQLPKDRFSAERLKGVDSTLKIQPAKLEDSAVYLCASSLGEGWNTWELFFGEGSRLTVL.